This TCR beta chain was observed in a study of CD8 T cells in ankylosing spondylitis. Overall study results and limits: Peripheral blood samples showed relatively rare disease-linked clones, and these clones were CD8+. Made up of eight or nine highly homologous variants, a TCR beta motif appeared characteristic of ankylosing spondylitis blood. Enrichment of disease-linked clones was reportedly significant in matched ankylosing spondylitis synovial fluid. In reactive arthritis synovial fluid and blood, some motif variants had been reported before.

Making use of molecular barcodes, quantitative 5'-RACE generated TCR beta libraries. MiXCR, run by TCRdb on the 5' RACE reads, gives a single entry per CDR3 protein. The sample has hundreds of thousands of distinct CDR3 sequences; about 13% are singletons. The CDR3 loop spans 13 amino acids. CDR1 and CDR2 (germline): DFQATT, SNEGSKA (reference sequence). Trimming at V came to 8 bases and at J to 12 bases, leaving 14 bases not matched to a gene. For this clonotype: Its target is unknown.

The rearrangement joins TRBV20-1 to TRBJ1-1, with 11 bases matching TRBD1. What was sequenced was blood, either unsorted or a sorted T cell fraction (not recorded which). The TCR comes from a male donor with ankylosing spondylitis. The CDR3 nucleotides read TGCAGTTCGGGGACAGGGGGAGAACGTAGTACTTTCTTT. Protein sequence: CSSGTGGERSTFF.